The sample holds one count of the clone carrying this TCR beta chain. What it binds is not known. The data are from a study of tumor-infiltrating lymphocytes in primary liver carcinoma. Across the study: Patients, male and female, were 30 to 69 years old.

CDR1 and CDR2 from the germline V gene are SQVTM and ANQGSEA. CDR3 length: 13 residues. With 4 bases removed from V and 12 bases from J, the gap between germline ends came to 18 bases. Reverse transcription of approximately 500 ng total RNA with a constant-region primer produced TCR beta cDNA. Generation of the TCR beta libraries relied on three nested multiplex PCR rounds using slightly modified ARM-PCR. TRBV1-TRBV30 forward primers paired with a C-beta reverse primer drove the first two PCR rounds, about 9 cycles each. MiXCR, applied by TCRdb to the multiplex PCR reads, yields one record per CDR3 protein. In the table there are around 190,000 distinct CDR3 sequences, around four fifths of which are singletons. Study observations and caveats: All five tumor regions shared only about 7-25% of top clones. Tumors and blood were compared for top-250-clone fraction, and tumors had the significantly higher value (p = 0.039). For tumor-adjacent and tumor-blood pairs, overlap was less than that seen for tumor region pairs.

From unsorted bulk tissue weighing roughly 17-31 mg, DNA and RNA were co-extracted. This sequence originates from a man aged 35 to 55 with primary liver carcinoma and hepatitis B virus infection. Sequenced input: tumor tissue from primary liver carcinoma. This chain links TRBV29-1 with TRBJ2-2; a possible D gene is TRBD1 (6 bases). This CDR3 is CSVAGAASGKLFF. In DNA, the CDR3 is TGCAGCGTTGCAGGGGCCGCATCGGGGAAGCTGTTTTTT.